The 28 T cell receptor beta chains in this list originate from one sample, sequenced in a study of cytomegalovirus exposure and HLA in healthy donors. The PCR used 60 Vbeta and 13 Jbeta primers. Data came from immunoSEQ multiplex PCR; TCRdb stores just in-frame clones and leaves some out. The table lists 50,000 to 55,000 clones, roughly 60% of them singletons, with about 11% in the top ten. Sequenced: PBMCs. These receptors were obtained from a human donor in good health.

The rearrangement uses TRBV7-3 and TRBJ1-1, with 7 positions matching TRBD1. After removal of 5 bases from V and 9 bases from J, the junction contained 9 bases not matched to a gene. This CDR3 is built from 13 residues. Germline CDR1 reads SGHTA; CDR2 reads FQGTGA. The CDR3 is CASSQNRDRKAFF. For the CDR3, the DNA is TGTGCCAGCAGCCAAAACCGGGACAGAAAAGCTTTCTTT.

The rearrangement uses TRBV4-1 and TRBJ2-7, with D possibly being TRBD2 (5 bases). The CDR3 spans 14 residues. Deletions cut 1 base from V and 7 bases from J, with 14 bases between. Germline V gives CDR1 MGHRA, CDR2 YSYEKL. The CDR3 DNA is TGCGCCAGCAGCCAAGGGAGTTTGAGGAGGGAGCAGTACTTC. Translation gives CASSQGSLRREQYF.

In its sample, this clone was seen a few times. This rearrangement joins TRBV4-1 to TRBJ2-6, with 11 bases that match TRBD1. V lost 4 bases and J lost 3; bases outside the gene matches: 8. The germline CDR1 and CDR2 sequences are MGHRA and YSYEKL. The CDR3 covers 18 residues. CDR3 in DNA: TGCGCCAGCAGCCTCCGTACGGGACAGGGGGATGGGGCCAACGTCCTGACTTTC. Translated: CASSLRTGQGDGANVLTF.

V and J are TRBV29-1 and TRBJ1-6; D call uncertain. There are 15 residues in the CDR3. V shed 6 bases and J shed 10 bases, with 22 bases lying between them. Per the germline V gene, CDR1 is SQVTM and CDR2 is ANQGSEA. DNA for the CDR3: TGCAGCGTCGCCCTGGGCGAAGCCGAGGGCTCACCCCTCCACTTT. As protein: CSVALGEAEGSPLHF.

This clone showed up just once. V and J are TRBV6-5 and TRBJ1-4; tentative D call: TRBD1 (5 bases). The CDR3 extends over 14 amino acids. V was cut by 5 bases and J by 4 bases, with 11 bases left in between. CDR1 and CDR2 (germline): MNHEY, SVGAGI. DNA of the CDR3: TGTGCCAGCAGTCAAGACAGATTTAATGAAAAACTGTTTTTT. Its translation is CASSQDRFNEKLFF.

V is TRBV6-6 and J is TRBJ2-7, with TRBD1 matching 10 bases. Per germline, CDR1 MNHNY and CDR2 SVGAGI (reference sequence). This CDR3 is built from 14 residues. V trimming: 2 bases; J trimming: 5 bases; junction bases outside the gene matches: 3. In nucleotides, the CDR3 is TGTGCCAGCAGTTACCCCGGGACAGGGGACGAGCAGTACTTC. Translation: CASSYPGTGDEQYF.

This clone showed up just a few times. The rearrangement links TRBV6-1 to TRBJ2-5, with 7 bases identical to TRBD1. CDR1 and CDR2 (germline): MNHNS, SASEGT. The ends lost 6 bases at V and 2 bases at J; junction bases unmatched: 9. The CDR3 extends over 15 amino acids. The CDR3 sequence: CASSLQGMGQETQYF. The CDR3 DNA sequence: TGTGCCAGCAGCCTACAGGGGATGGGGCAAGAGACCCAGTACTTC.

This clone was counted between two and nine times. The V and J genes are TRBV2 and TRBJ2-1; D gene ambiguous. In germline, CDR1 is SNHLY, CDR2 FYNNEI. The CDR3 runs 12 residues. Trimming removed 1 base from V and 8 bases from J, with 6 bases in between. CDR3 amino acids: CASSEGGHEQFF. In nucleotides, the CDR3 is TGTGCCAGCAGTGAAGGAGGCCATGAGCAGTTCTTC. Together with reference TRBV2 and TRBJ2-1, the CDR3 gives the full variable domain: EPEVTQTPSHQVTQMGQEVILRCVPISNHLYFYWYRQILGQKVEFLVSFYNNEISEKSEIFDDQFSVERPDGSNFTLKIRSTKLEDSAMYFCASSEGGHEQFFGPGTRLTVL.

Note on this clone: The junction departs from germline at one end; a sequencing error may be responsible. This chain links TRBV4-3 with TRBJ1-2; 9 bases are a match to TRBD1. This CDR3 region has 16 residues. Germline V CDR1 and CDR2: LGHNA, YSLEER. CDR3 nucleotides: TGCGCCAGCAGCCCCCATAAGGGGACAGGGACTTATGGCTACCCCTTC. Protein sequence: CASSPHKGTGTYGYPF.

This chain connects TRBV5-6 to TRBJ1-1; a possible D gene is TRBD1 (5 bases). Trimming left V 2 bases short and J 2 bases short, with 13 bases between. From germline, CDR1 is SGHDT and CDR2 YYEEEE. The CDR3 loop spans 15 amino acids. CDR3 nucleotide sequence: TGTGCCAGCAGCTTACTCGGGGGATCAAACACTGAAGCTTTCTTT. This sequence encodes CASSLLGGSNTEAFF.

The chain is built from TRBV5-1 and TRBJ1-4; TRBD1 might be the D (6 bases). In germline, CDR1 is SGHRS, CDR2 YFSETQ. Trimming removed 7 bases at V and 7 bases at J, with 20 bases between. The CDR3 has 15 amino acids. DNA for the CDR3: TGCGCCAGCCGGGACATAGAACTCTTTAGTGAAAAACTGTTTTTT. It codes for CASRDIELFSEKLFF.

The rearrangement joins TRBV6-5 to TRBJ1-2; the D gene is possibly TRBD1 (6 bases). The CDR3 covers 14 residues. Trimming took 4 bases from V and 4 from J, leaving 13 bases between them. In germline, CDR1 is MNHEY, CDR2 SVGAGI. CDR3 sequence reads: CASSSGQHSYGYTF. DNA of the CDR3: TGTGCCAGCAGTTCGGGACAACACTCCTATGGCTACACCTTC.

This clone has just one count. The V call is TRBV7-2, the J call TRBJ1-2; 9 bases align to TRBD1. The length of the CDR3 is 15 residues. The germline V gene has CDR1 SGHTA and CDR2 FQGNSA. With V trimmed by 5 bases and J by 0 bases, 4 bases remained unmatched. Here the CDR3 DNA reads TGTGCCAGCAGCCACGACAGGGGGGCTAACTATGGCTACACCTTC. Its protein is CASSHDRGANYGYTF.

This chain links TRBV11-3 with TRBJ2-7; 9 nucleotides align to TRBD1. V lost 5 bases, J lost 2 bases, and 1 base stayed unmatched. CDR1 is SGHNT, CDR2 YENEEA, per germline. The CDR3 loop spans 13 amino acids. The CDR3 spells CASSGTGTYEQYF. The CDR3 coding sequence is TGTGCCAGCAGCGGGACAGGGACCTACGAGCAGTACTTC.

This clone was recorded a few times. CDR3 in amino acids: CASSLPGRMYEQYF. CDR3 DNA sequence: TGTGCCAGCAGCCTGCCGGGAAGGATGTACGAGCAGTACTTC. The V call is TRBV7-9, the J call TRBJ2-7, with TRBD2 as a possible D gene (5 bases). Germline lookup yields CDR1 SEHNR and CDR2 FQNEAQ (reference sequence). CDR3 length: 14 amino acids. Trimming pared 5 bases from V and 4 bases from J, leaving 15 bases between.

The V gene is TRBV7-8, the J gene TRBJ2-1, with 13 bases lining up with TRBD2. Germline CDR1 and CDR2: SGHVS and FQNEAQ. J gave up 9 bases and V 6 bases, and 8 bases lay outside the gene matches. This CDR3 contains 15 residues. The DNA of the CDR3 is TGTGCCAGCAGTCGGACGGGACTAGCGGGGAGTGAGCAGTTCTTC. This sequence encodes CASSRTGLAGSEQFF.

The chain uses TRBV7-2 and TRBJ2-5; D not resolved. The DNA matches TRBJ2-7 better at its end, which makes the J call doubtful. Germline values: CDR1 SGHTA, CDR2 FQGNSA. The CDR3 is made up of 12 amino acids. The CDR3 protein is CASSLDHYEQYF. The DNA for the CDR3 is TGTGCCAGCAGCTTAGATCACTACGAGCAGTACTTC.

The CDR3 region has the DNA TGTGCCAGCAGCACCCCTGGGGGGAATATCTACGAGCAGTACTTC. Amino acid sequence: CASSTPGGNIYEQYF. The rearrangement uses TRBV5-4 and TRBJ2-7, with TRBD2 as a possible D gene (6 bases). V lost 4 bases and J lost 3, with 17 bases in between. The CDR3 is 15 residues long. The germline V gene has CDR1 SGHNT and CDR2 YYREEE (reference sequence).

In the case of this clone: The identical CDR3 is also encoded by other nucleotide sequences in the sample. V usage is TRBV30 and J usage is TRBJ2-5; 10 positions match TRBD2. The CDR3 contains 20 residues. The germline V gene has CDR1 GTSNPN and CDR2 SVGIG (reference sequence). J gave up 7 bases and V 7 bases, and 30 bases lay outside the gene matches. CDR3 loop: CASTPPSNLINERGGRTQYF. CDR3 coding DNA: TGTGCCTCCACCCCTCCCTCAAACCTAATTAACGAGCGGGGGGGCCGGACCCAGTACTTC.

V gene TRBV7-9 combines with J gene TRBJ2-7; D gene uncertain. V lost 5 bases and J lost 7, with 15 bases in between. The germline gives CDR1 SEHNR, CDR2 FQNEAQ (reference sequence). CDR3 length equals 13 residues. CDR3 residues: CASSPKTELEQYF. In nucleotides, the CDR3 is TGTGCCAGCAGCCCAAAGACGGAGCTGGAGCAGTACTTC.

The chain combines TRBV25-1 with TRBJ2-3; D perhaps matches TRBD2 (5 bases). V lost 7 bases and J 5 bases, leaving 22 bases between the germline ends. Germline V gene data show CDR1 as MGHDK and CDR2 as SYGVNS. The CDR3 consists of 16 residues. CDR3 sequence: CASTPSLSAGRDTQYF. The DNA for the CDR3 is TGTGCCAGCACTCCATCCCTAAGCGCGGGCAGAGATACGCAGTATTTT.

This clone was seen only a few times. The chain is built from TRBV11-1 and TRBJ2-7; possible D gene TRBD1, 6 bases. The germline V gene encodes CDR1 SGHAT and CDR2 FQDESV (reference sequence). Deletions cut 5 bases from V and 4 bases from J, with 9 bases between. This CDR3 has 12 amino acids. The CDR3 loop reads CASSRQGYEQYF. The CDR3, as DNA: TGTGCCAGCAGCCGGCAGGGGTACGAGCAGTACTTC.

The chain has TRBV2 and TRBJ1-1, with D perhaps TRBD1 (6 bases). This CDR3 has 16 amino acids. V was shortened by 3 bases and J by 0 bases, with 14 bases between the two germline ends. CDR1 and CDR2 (germline): SNHLY, FYNNEI. The CDR3 here is CASSEWQGLMNTEAFF. CDR3 in DNA: TGTGCCAGCAGTGAGTGGCAGGGGCTAATGAACACTGAAGCTTTCTTT.

The chain recombines TRBV7-9 with TRBJ1-2; 7 bases line up with TRBD1. The CDR3 length is 15 residues. The V gene's germline CDR1 is SEHNR and CDR2 FQNEAQ (reference sequence). The ends lost 0 bases at V and 2 bases at J; junction bases unmatched: 3. CDR3 residues: CASSLAGGQNYGYTF. The CDR3 DNA follows: TGTGCCAGCAGCTTAGCAGGGGGACAGAACTATGGCTACACCTTC. Complete variable domain (other parts from reference TRBV7-9 and TRBJ1-2): DTGVSQNPRHKITKRGQNVTFRCDPISEHNRLYWYRQTLGQGPEFLTYFQNEAQLEKSRLLSDRFSAERPKGSFSTLEIQRTEQGDSAMYLCASSLAGGQNYGYTFGSGTRLTVV.

The rearrangement joins TRBV4-1 to TRBJ1-1; D gene ambiguous. V was cut by 4 bases and J by 0 bases, with 12 bases left in between. CDR3 length: 15 residues. Germline V CDR1 and CDR2: MGHRA, YSYEKL. Here the CDR3 reads CASSPNPSMNTEAFF. The CDR3 nucleotides read TGCGCCAGCAGCCCGAACCCGTCTATGAACACTGAAGCTTTCTTT.

V and J are TRBV7-9 and TRBJ2-5, with 8 bases lining up with TRBD1. The J call may be faulty, since TRBJ2-7 better matches the DNA end. This CDR3 has 14 amino acids. CDR1 and CDR2 (germline): SEHNR, FQNEAQ (reference sequence). CDR3 coding DNA: TGTGCCAGCAGCTTAGCACAGGGGGTCGACGAGCAGTACTTC. Its protein is CASSLAQGVDEQYF.

This clone was counted between two and nine times. The chain uses TRBV2 and TRBJ2-5; 9 bases map to TRBD2. The CDR3 has 17 residues. Looked up from germline, CDR1 is SNHLY and CDR2 is FYNNEI. The V segment lost 5 bases and the J segment 4 bases; nucleotides outside the gene matches: 14. The CDR3 nucleotides read TGTGCCAGCAGTCCCCCGGGGGGGGGACTAGCTGGAGAGACCCAGTACTTC. This codes for CASSPPGGGLAGETQYF.

The CDR3 sequence: CASSQDTGETQYF. Here the CDR3 DNA reads TGTGCCAGCAGCCAAGATACGGGAGAGACCCAGTACTTC. The rearrangement uses TRBV4-2 and TRBJ2-5; D unclear. Trimming removed 0 bases at V and 4 bases at J, with 6 bases between. Germline CDR1 LGHNA, CDR2 YNFKEQ. This CDR3 spans 13 amino acids.